These T cell receptor beta chains were read from a single sample in a study of OX40 agonist ivuxolimab in advanced cancers. The data were produced by immunoSEQ multiplex PCR, yet TCRdb's version contains in-frame clones alone and is incomplete. The sample holds about 61,000 clones, less than 90% seen once. Sequencing was performed on CD4+ or CD8+ T cells sorted from blood, taken in a trial of the OX40 agonist ivuxolimab. These receptors were obtained from an adult with an advanced solid tumor such as melanoma, head and neck, liver or kidney cancer. Each CDR3 is given with its conserved first and last residue. Each record gives: clone size, D gene, V gene, CDR3 length, J gene, CDR3 protein, CDR3 DNA. A D gene is named only where the DNA matches it firmly. Expanded clones are given a class, and other clones once, few, many or no size at all.

.,.,TRBV2,11,TRBJ2-1,CASSVDNEQFF,TGTGCCAGCAGCGTTGACAATGAGCAGTTCTTC
.,.,TRBV4-3,16,TRBJ2-5,CASSPSAGLGQETQYF,TGCGCCAGCAGCCCAAGCGCGGGGTTGGGACAAGAGACCCAGTACTTC
.,.,TRBV6-5,15,TRBJ2-3,CASSYYAGSTDTQYF,TGTGCCAGCAGTTACTACGCAGGTAGCACAGATACGCAGTATTTT
.,TRBD1,TRBV2,13,TRBJ1-2,CASGTGGHSFHTF,TGTGCCAGCGGGACAGGGGGCCACTCCTTCCACACCTTC
few,.,TRBV2,12,TRBJ2-1,CASSGQRGEQFF,TGTGCCAGCAGTGGGCAGCGAGGTGAGCAGTTCTTC
.,TRBD1,TRBV7-9,16,TRBJ2-3,CASSYGQGLFTDTQYF,TGTGCCAGCAGCTACGGACAGGGGCTATTCACAGATACGCAGTATTTT
few,.,TRBV5-1,16,TRBJ1-2,CASSLDSRTGDYGYTF,TGCGCCAGCAGCTTGGACTCTAGGACGGGGGACTATGGCTACACCTTC
once,.,TRBV30,13,TRBJ1-4,CAGAFRTNEKLFF,TGTGCAGGGGCTTTCCGAACTAATGAAAAACTGTTTTTT
.,.,TRBV4-2,16,TRBJ2-5,CASSQNAAQQQETQYF,TGTGCCAGCAGCCAGAACGCGGCACAGCAACAAGAGACCCAGTACTTC
.,TRBD2,TRBV28,12,TRBJ2-7,CASVGGYYEQYF,TGTGCCAGCGTGGGGGGGTACTACGAGCAGTACTTC
.,.,TRBV19,14,TRBJ1-1,CASSILGSNTEAFF,TGTGCCAGTAGTATTTTGGGGTCGAACACTGAAGCTTTCTTT
.,.,TRBV27,14,TRBJ2-1,CARGGAGSYNEQFF,TGTGCCCGAGGGGGGGCGGGCTCCTACAATGAGCAGTTCTTC
.,.,TRBV7-2,14,TRBJ2-5,CASSLGWEQETQYF,TGTGCCAGCAGCTTAGGGTGGGAACAAGAGACCCAGTACTTC
.,.,TRBV11-2,13,TRBJ1-1,CASSNDRNTEAFF,TGTGCCAGCAGCAACGACAGGAACACTGAAGCTTTCTTT
.,.,TRBV6-5,15,TRBJ1-5,CASSYSSGSNQPQHF,TGTGCCAGCAGTTACTCATCAGGGAGCAATCAGCCCCAGCATTTT
.,.,TRBV19,14,TRBJ1-2,CASSIDAGNYGYTF,TGTGCCAGTAGTATAGATGCAGGCAACTATGGCTACACCTTC
once,TRBD2,TRBV11-2,17,TRBJ2-3,CASSEGALAGTTDTQYF,TGTGCCAGCAGCGAAGGAGCTCTAGCGGGGACCACAGATACGCAGTATTTT
.,.,TRBV4-1,15,TRBJ1-5,CASSQSNAGREPQHF,TGCGCCAGCAGCCAAAGTAATGCGGGTAGGGAGCCCCAGCATTTT
.,.,TRBV7-9,12,TRBJ2-3,CASSLETNTQYF,TGTGCCAGCAGCTTAGAGACGAATACGCAGTATTTT
few,.,TRBV11-2,15,TRBJ1-6,CASSPQSGRQSPLHF,TGTGCCAGCAGCCCCCAGTCAGGGAGGCAGTCACCCCTCCACTTT
.,.,TRBV9,16,TRBJ2-1,CASSVVGTSSYNEQFF,TGTGCCAGCAGCGTAGTGGGCACAAGCTCCTACAATGAGCAGTTCTTC
once,.,TRBV7-9,12,TRBJ2-7,CASSLTVYEQYF,TGTGCCAGCAGCTTGACAGTTTACGAGCAGTACTTC
.,.,TRBV4-1,15,TRBJ2-3,CASSQDYVGGNTQYF,TGCGCCAGCAGCCAAGACTACGTGGGGGGAAATACGCAGTATTTT